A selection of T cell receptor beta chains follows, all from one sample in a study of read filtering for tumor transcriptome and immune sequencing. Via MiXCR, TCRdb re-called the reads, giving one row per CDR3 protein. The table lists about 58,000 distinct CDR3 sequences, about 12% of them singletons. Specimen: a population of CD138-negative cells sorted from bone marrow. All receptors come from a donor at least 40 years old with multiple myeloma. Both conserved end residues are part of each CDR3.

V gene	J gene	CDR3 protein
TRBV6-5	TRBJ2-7	CASNRLAGRYEQYF
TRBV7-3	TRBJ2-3	CDSSFLAGTDTQYF
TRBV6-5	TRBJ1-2	CASSYSSGRGLYGYTF
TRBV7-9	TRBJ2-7	CANGLVCEQYF
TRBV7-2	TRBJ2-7	CASSLRGTAGHLEQYF
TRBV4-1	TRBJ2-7	CASSQGQGATYEQYF
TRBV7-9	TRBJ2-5	CASSLGFSVRETQYF
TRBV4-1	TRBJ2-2	CASSQDGIRSRGIGELFF
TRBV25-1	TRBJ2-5	CASSEDRGYQETQYF
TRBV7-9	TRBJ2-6	CASSLDLMAGANVLTF
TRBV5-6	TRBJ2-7	CASSLRVLAGGASEQYF
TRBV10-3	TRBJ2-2	CAISEREGSTGELFF
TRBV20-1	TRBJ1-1	CSARRQGANTEAFF
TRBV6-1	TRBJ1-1	CASSYSRTGRATEAFF
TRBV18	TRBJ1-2	CASSRWDRGDGYTF
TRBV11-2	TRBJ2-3	CASSKAWGTDTQYF
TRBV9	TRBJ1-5	CASSVDGQRYQPQHF
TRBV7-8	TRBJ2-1	CASSQGASPYNEQFF
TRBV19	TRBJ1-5	CASRDGRYSNQPQHF
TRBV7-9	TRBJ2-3	CASSLAQSGGRGQYF
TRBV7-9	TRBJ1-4	CASSPGQGYEKLFF
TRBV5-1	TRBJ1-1	CASSLVWGNTEAFF
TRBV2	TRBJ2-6	CASSEGRSGANVLTF
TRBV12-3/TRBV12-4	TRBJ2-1	CASSLPLDGNNEQFF
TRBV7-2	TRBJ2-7	CASSPRDPTVKQYF
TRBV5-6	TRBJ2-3	CASSSQDTQYF
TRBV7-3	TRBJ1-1	CASSSVGGMNTEAFF
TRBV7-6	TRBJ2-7	CASSLAAGLTYEQYF
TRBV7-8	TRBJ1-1	CASSSDRATRLNTEAFF
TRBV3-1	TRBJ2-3	CASSQPPEADTQYF
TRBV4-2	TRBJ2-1	CASSQEDYNSYNEQFF
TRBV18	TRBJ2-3	CASSPSTSGGALGNTDTQYF
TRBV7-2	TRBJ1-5	CASRFPGGGNQPQHF
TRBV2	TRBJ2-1	CASRSNEQFF
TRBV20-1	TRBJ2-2	CSARDIMKYGYDTGELFF
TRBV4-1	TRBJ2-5	CASSLYTYQETQYF
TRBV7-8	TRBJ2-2	CASRAFAGELFF